This T cell receptor (beta chain) was recorded in a study of response to subunit inactivated influenza vaccine. One entry per CDR3 protein, called by TCRdb with MiXCR from the RT-PCR reads. The sample records approximately 530,000 distinct CDR3 sequences, 13% being singletons. Study outcomes and limitations: After each seasonal influenza vaccination, few new T cells are recruited, the authors suggested.

The ends were cut back, 7 bases at V and 3 bases at J, with 14 bases in the middle. The CDR3 totals 13 residues. CDR1 SGHRS and CDR2 YFSETQ come from the germline V gene. This clonotype was detected a few times. Its antigen is not identified. The TCR was taken from a man in his fifties who received an inactivated influenza vaccine. The chain links TRBV5-1 to TRBJ2-7; D not resolved. The sequencing used PBMCs from blood, collected roughly 6 weeks after vaccination. CDR3 sequence: CASPTVPNYEQYF. CDR3 nucleotide sequence: TGCGCCAGCCCGACCGTACCTAACTACGAGCAGTACTTC. Variable domain in full (rest from reference TRBV5-1 and TRBJ2-7): KAGVTQTPRYLIKTRGQQVTLSCSPISGHRSVSWYQQTPGQGLQFLFEYFSETQRNKGNFPGRFSGRQFSNSRSEMNVSTLELGDSALYLCASPTVPNYEQYFGPGTRLTVT.